These T cell receptor beta chains were read from a single sample in a study of PD-1 blockade in classical Hodgkin lymphoma. The method was immunoSEQ multiplex PCR; TCRdb's version includes in-frame clones alone and lacks a portion of them. This table has some 70,000 clones, about 94% appearing once. The sample consisted of peripheral blood mononuclear cells (PBMCs). Receptors were obtained from a human donor with classical Hodgkin lymphoma. CDR3s include the opening cysteine and the closing phenylalanine or tryptophan. Fields, in order: V gene, clone size, D gene, J gene, CDR3 DNA, CDR3 protein. The D gene is left open where the match is weak. The listing skips clone size in some rows; elsewhere it reads once, few, many or a size class.

TRBV2	-	-	TRBJ1-4	TGTGCCAGCAGCCCTCGGGGGTTTAATGAAAAACTGTTTTTT	CASSPRGFNEKLFF
TRBV28	-	-	TRBJ2-3	TGTGCCAGCAGTCGGACCCCCGATACGCAGTATTTT	CASSRTPDTQYF
TRBV6-1	once	-	TRBJ1-6	TGTGCCAGCTCTGACAGAGGTGATAATTCACCCCTCCACTTT	CASSDRGDNSPLHF
TRBV28	-	TRBD1	TRBJ2-3	TGTGCCAGCAGGCCACCCGGGACAGGGGAGGATACGCAGTATTTT	CASRPPGTGEDTQYF
TRBV25-1	-	-	TRBJ1-2	TGTGCCAGCAGTGGGACAGTCTATGGCTACACCTTC	CASSGTVYGYTF
TRBV5-4	-	TRBD2	TRBJ2-7	TGTGCCAGCAGCTTGGCGGGAGGGACTACCTACGAGCAGTACTTC	CASSLAGGTTYEQYF
TRBV19	-	TRBD1	TRBJ1-5	TGTGCCAGTACAGGGACAGATAGCAATCAGCCCCAGCATTTT	CASTGTDSNQPQHF
TRBV19	-	TRBD1	TRBJ1-2	TGTGCCAGTAGTGGTCGGACAGGGGTTCGTGGCTACACCTTC	CASSGRTGVRGYTF
TRBV2	-	TRBD1	TRBJ1-6	TGTGCCAGCAGCTTACAGGGGTCGCATTCACCCCTCCACTTT	CASSLQGSHSPLHF
TRBV11-2	-	TRBD2	TRBJ2-7	TGTGCCAGCAGCCCTAGCGGCTACGAGCAGTACTTC	CASSPSGYEQYF
TRBV2	-	-	TRBJ1-5	TGTGCCAGCAGTGATAAGGCCGGGGGTTCTATGCAGCCCCAGCATTTT	CASSDKAGGSMQPQHF
TRBV5-1	-	-	TRBJ2-2	TGCGCCAGCAGCCCGGGACCGCCGAACACCGGGGAGCTGTTTTTT	CASSPGPPNTGELFF
TRBV5-6	few	-	TRBJ1-5	TGTGCCAGCAGCTTGGGGGGCAGGGGACAGCCCCAGCATTTT	CASSLGGRGQPQHF
TRBV7-9	-	-	TRBJ2-3	TGTGCCAGGTCCTCGTTGGACAGCAGCACAGATACGCAGTATTTT	CARSSLDSSTDTQYF
TRBV7-2	-	-	TRBJ1-2	TGTGCCAGCAGCTTAGACTTCGGGAATTATGGCTACACCTTC	CASSLDFGNYGYTF
TRBV2	-	-	TRBJ1-1	TGTGCCAGCAGTGAACAGGGAGGGCGGAGGGACACTGAAGCTTTCTTT	CASSEQGGRRDTEAFF
TRBV9	-	-	TRBJ1-3	TGTGCCAGCAGCGTTGGACAGTCGAGCTCTGGAAACACCATATATTTT	CASSVGQSSSGNTIYF
TRBV7-3	-	-	TRBJ1-1	TGTGCCAGCAGCTTAGGGGGCAGGGTGAGTGAAGCTTTCTTT	CASSLGGRVSEAFF
TRBV2	-	-	TRBJ2-1	TGTGCCAGCAGCGCCTGGACAGCATACAATGAGCAGTTCTTC	CASSAWTAYNEQFF
TRBV21-1	-	-	TRBJ1-1	TGTGCCAGCAGCAAAAAAGTTCTGGGACAGACGAACACTGAAGCTTTCTTT	CASSKKVLGQTNTEAFF
TRBV7-9	once	-	TRBJ2-6	TGTGCCAGCAGCCCTCAGAGTCCCCGGGCCGTCCTGACTTTC	CASSPQSPRAVLTF
TRBV5-1	-	-	TRBJ1-1	TGCGCCAGCAGCTTGTGGGGGGAAACTGAAGCTTTCTTT	CASSLWGETEAFF
TRBV6-1	-	-	TRBJ1-6	TGTGCCAGCAGACTCACTAATTCACCCCTCCACTTT	CASRLTNSPLHF
TRBV28	-	TRBD1	TRBJ2-5	TGTGCCAGCAGTTTATTGACAGGGTGGCAAGAGACCCAGTACTTC	CASSLLTGWQETQYF
TRBV18	-	TRBD1	TRBJ1-5	TGTGCCAGCTCACCAAGGGACAGGGGCGTGTATCAGCCCCAGCATTTT	CASSPRDRGVYQPQHF
TRBV6-5	-	-	TRBJ2-5	TGTGCCAGCAGTTACCGAGAGACCCAGTACTTC	CASSYRETQYF
TRBV5-1	-	TRBD2	TRBJ2-5	TGCGCCAGCAGCTGGGGACTAGCGGGGCAAGAGACCCAGTACTTC	CASSWGLAGQETQYF
TRBV4-1	-	-	TRBJ1-5	TGCGCCAGCAGCCAAGACTCCTACTATAGCAATCAGCCCCAGCATTTT	CASSQDSYYSNQPQHF
TRBV6-1	once	TRBD2	TRBJ2-7	TGTGCCAGCAGTGAATCGGGAGGCCCGAACTACGAGCAGTACTTC	CASSESGGPNYEQYF
TRBV14	-	TRBD1	TRBJ2-2	TGTGCCAGCAGCCTTAATTCGGGGACAGGGCGCACCGGGGAGCTGTTTTTT	CASSLNSGTGRTGELFF
TRBV9	-	-	TRBJ2-5	TGTGCCAGCAGCGTAGCTCCCGCCGAGGCTCTTGAGACCCAGTACTTC	CASSVAPAEALETQYF
TRBV7-9	-	TRBD2	TRBJ2-7	TGTGCCAGCAGCTTACTCCCAGCGGGAGACAACTACGAGCAGTACTTC	CASSLLPAGDNYEQYF
TRBV19	few	-	TRBJ1-4	TGTGCCAGTAGTAAGATAACCTCGGGGGAAAAACTGTTTTTT	CASSKITSGEKLFF
TRBV2	few	TRBD1	TRBJ2-1	TGTGCCAGCAGTATAACAGGGGGATCTTTCTTC	CASSITGGSFF
TRBV6-5	once	-	TRBJ2-3	TGTGCCACGCTCAGGGCTTCCGGCACAGATACGCAGTATTTT	CATLRASGTDTQYF
TRBV14	-	-	TRBJ1-5	TGTGCCAGCAGCCTAAGGGGGGGTAATCAGCCCCAGCATTTT	CASSLRGGNQPQHF
TRBV18	-	-	TRBJ2-5	TGTGCCAGCGCGACCAAAGAGACCCAGTACTTC	CASATKETQYF
TRBV5-1	-	-	TRBJ2-3	TGCGCCAGCAGCTTGGGGACCTTTAGCACAGATACGCAGTATTTT	CASSLGTFSTDTQYF
TRBV19	-	-	TRBJ1-5	TGTGCCAGTAGTATTTGGCCAGTTAATCAGCCCCAGCATTTT	CASSIWPVNQPQHF
TRBV14	-	TRBD1	TRBJ1-2	TGTGCCAGCAGCCGCCAGACCGGGACAGGGGACAACTATGGCTACACCTTC	CASSRQTGTGDNYGYTF
TRBV7-9	-	-	TRBJ2-7	TGTGCCAGCAGCTTAGCGCACGGGGGCGAGCAGTACTTC	CASSLAHGGEQYF
TRBV6-5	-	-	TRBJ1-1	TGTGCCAGCATCACCCCGGGCGGGAGCACTGAAGCTTTCTTT	CASITPGGSTEAFF
TRBV28	-	-	TRBJ1-3	TGTGCCACCTTAACGGACTTAAGGGACACCATATATTTT	CATLTDLRDTIYF
TRBV6-5	-	-	TRBJ2-7	TGTGCCAGCAGAACTGGGCTAGCGAGTACCTACGAGCAGTACTTC	CASRTGLASTYEQYF